Detailed here is one T cell receptor (beta chain). Its specificity is not known. CDR3 length equals 16 residues. V was trimmed by 5 bases and J by 5 bases, leaving 18 bases between them. TCRdb analysed the reads with MiXCR anew, one entry per CDR3 protein. Here the sample spans roughly 220,000 distinct CDR3 sequences, about 39% being singletons. This sample was taken from a study of T cell repertoires in cytomegalovirus infection. Whole-study context: The authors used CMV epitopes that were HLA-C-restricted (recently identified) and HLA-B-restricted (well studied). Evidence of both CMV infection and a matching HLA type came from public TCR beta signatures. Whole-study results and caveats: The cumulative frequency of public TCR beta families distinguished individuals who carried CMV together with the relevant HLA. HLA-C-restricted, CMV-specific TCR beta clonotypes were dominant ex vivo.

The source of this sequence is a human donor in good health (CMV status not recorded). Some clones in this sample may be carry-over from other donors' samples. Sample: CD8+ T cells from cultured PBMCs, taken from culture after CMV antigen stimulation. The genes are TRBV7-1 and TRBJ2-2, with a possible D match to TRBD2 (6 bases). TRBV7-1 is known as an ORF, though its function is uncertain. The CDR3 protein is CASSPAGQGWTGELFF. CDR3 coding DNA: TGTGCCAGCAGCCCGGCGGGGCAGGGTTGGACCGGGGAGCTGTTTTTT.